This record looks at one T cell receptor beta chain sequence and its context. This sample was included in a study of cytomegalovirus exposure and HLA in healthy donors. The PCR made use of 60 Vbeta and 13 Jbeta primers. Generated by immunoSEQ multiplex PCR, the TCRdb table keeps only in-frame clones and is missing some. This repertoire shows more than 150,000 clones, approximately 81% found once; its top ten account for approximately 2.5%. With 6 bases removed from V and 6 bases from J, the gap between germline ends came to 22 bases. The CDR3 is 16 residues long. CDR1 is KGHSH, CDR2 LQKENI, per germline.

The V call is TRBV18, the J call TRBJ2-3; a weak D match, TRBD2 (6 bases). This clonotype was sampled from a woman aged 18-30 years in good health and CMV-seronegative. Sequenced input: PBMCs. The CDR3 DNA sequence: TGTGCCAGCTCTCCCCTAGCGCCGAATTTGAGGGATACGCAGTATTTT. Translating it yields CASSPLAPNLRDTQYF.